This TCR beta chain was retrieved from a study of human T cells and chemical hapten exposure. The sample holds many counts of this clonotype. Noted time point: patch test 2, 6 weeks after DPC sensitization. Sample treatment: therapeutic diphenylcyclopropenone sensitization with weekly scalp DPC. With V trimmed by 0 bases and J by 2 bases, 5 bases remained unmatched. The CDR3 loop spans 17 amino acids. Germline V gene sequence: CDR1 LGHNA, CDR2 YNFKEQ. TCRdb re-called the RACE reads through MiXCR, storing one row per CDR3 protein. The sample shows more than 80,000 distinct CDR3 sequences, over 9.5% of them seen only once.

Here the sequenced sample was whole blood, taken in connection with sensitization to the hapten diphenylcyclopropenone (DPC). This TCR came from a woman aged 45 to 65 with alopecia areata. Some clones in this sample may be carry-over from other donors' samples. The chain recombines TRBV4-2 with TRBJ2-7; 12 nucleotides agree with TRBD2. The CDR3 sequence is CASSQDGLAGGTYEQYF. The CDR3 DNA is TGTGCCAGCAGCCAAGATGGCCTAGCGGGAGGGACCTACGAGCAGTACTTC.